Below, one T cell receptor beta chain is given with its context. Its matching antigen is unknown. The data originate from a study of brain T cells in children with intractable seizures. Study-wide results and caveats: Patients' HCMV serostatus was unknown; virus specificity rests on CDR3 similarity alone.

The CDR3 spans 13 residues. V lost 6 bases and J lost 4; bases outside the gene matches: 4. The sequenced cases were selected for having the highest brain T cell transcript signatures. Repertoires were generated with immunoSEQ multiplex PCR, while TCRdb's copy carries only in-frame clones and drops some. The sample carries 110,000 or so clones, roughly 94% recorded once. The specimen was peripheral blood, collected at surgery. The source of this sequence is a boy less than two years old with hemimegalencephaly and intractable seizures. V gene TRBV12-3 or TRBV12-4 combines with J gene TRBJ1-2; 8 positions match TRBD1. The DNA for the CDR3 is TGTGCCAGCAGCCCGGGACAGGCCTATGGCTACACCTTC. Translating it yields CASSPGQAYGYTF.